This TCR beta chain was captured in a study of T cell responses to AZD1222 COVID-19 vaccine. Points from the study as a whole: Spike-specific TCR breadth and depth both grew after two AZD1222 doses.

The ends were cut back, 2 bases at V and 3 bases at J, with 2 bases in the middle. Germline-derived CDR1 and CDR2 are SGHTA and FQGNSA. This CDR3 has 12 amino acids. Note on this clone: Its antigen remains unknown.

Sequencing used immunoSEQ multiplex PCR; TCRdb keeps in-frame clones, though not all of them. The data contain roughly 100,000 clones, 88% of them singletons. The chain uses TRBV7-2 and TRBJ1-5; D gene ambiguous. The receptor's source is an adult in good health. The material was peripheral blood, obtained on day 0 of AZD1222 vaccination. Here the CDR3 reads CASSLLNQPQHF. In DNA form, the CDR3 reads TGTGCCAGCAGCTTACTCAATCAGCCCCAGCATTTT.